This is a list of T cell receptor beta chains from one sample in a study of shared clonotypes between healthy human individuals. Profiled with immunoSEQ multiplex PCR; TCRdb holds only in-frame clones, not every one. The sample lists more than 2,000,000 clones; over 90% were seen once. The sequenced sample consisted of naive CD4+ T cells from PBMCs. These receptors were taken from a man aged 18 to 30 in good health. Some clones in this sample may be carry-over from other donors' samples. Both conserved end residues are part of each CDR3. A D gene is named only where the DNA matches it firmly. Where a row states a size, it is once, few, many or the class of an expanded clone; other rows omit it.

J: TRBJ1-5; V: TRBV5-4; length: 13; size: -; D: -; CDR3: CASSLAGDQPQHF; DNA: TGTGCCAGCAGCTTGGCGGGTGATCAGCCCCAGCATTTT
J: TRBJ1-4; V: TRBV7-8; length: 14; size: -; D: -; CDR3: CASSPDTRNEKLFF; DNA: TGTGCCAGCAGCCCGGACACCCGAAATGAAAAACTGTTTTTT
J: TRBJ2-7; V: TRBV9; length: 14; size: -; D: -; CDR3: CASSVNPSSYEQYF; DNA: TGTGCCAGCAGCGTAAATCCGAGCTCCTACGAGCAGTACTTC
J: TRBJ2-1; V: TRBV6-5; length: 14; size: -; D: -; CDR3: CASSFTGTYNEQFF; DNA: TGTGCCAGCAGTTTTACCGGGACCTACAATGAGCAGTTCTTC
J: TRBJ2-5; V: TRBV21-1; length: 13; size: -; D: -; CDR3: CASPAWGEETQYF; DNA: TGTGCCAGCCCAGCCTGGGGTGAAGAGACCCAGTACTTC
J: TRBJ1-4; V: TRBV4-2; length: 13; size: -; D: -; CDR3: CASSQSTNEKLFF; DNA: TGTGCCAGCAGCCAGTCAACTAATGAAAAACTGTTTTTT
J: TRBJ2-1; V: TRBV5-1; length: 16; size: -; D: TRBD2; CDR3: CASSPGGTSLNNEQFF; DNA: TGCGCCAGCAGCCCTGGAGGGACTAGCCTGAACAATGAGCAGTTCTTC
J: TRBJ2-7; V: TRBV5-5; length: 14; size: once; D: TRBD2; CDR3: CASLVASGTYEQYF; DNA: TGTGCCAGCTTGGTGGCTAGCGGCACCTACGAGCAGTACTTC
J: TRBJ2-1; V: TRBV5-5; length: 16; size: once; D: -; CDR3: CASSLSARQRNNEQFF; DNA: TGTGCCAGCAGCTTGAGCGCCCGACAGAGGAACAATGAGCAGTTCTTC
J: TRBJ1-1; V: TRBV11-2; length: 14; size: -; D: -; CDR3: CASSSRRSSTEAFF; DNA: TGTGCCAGCAGCTCACGCCGGAGTAGCACTGAAGCTTTCTTT
J: TRBJ1-1; V: TRBV7-9; length: 12; size: few; D: -; CDR3: CASSLSAVEAFF; DNA: TGTGCCAGCAGCTTATCCGCGGTTGAAGCTTTCTTT
J: TRBJ2-7; V: TRBV18; length: 14; size: -; D: -; CDR3: CASSPQSEGNEQYF; DNA: TGTGCCAGCTCACCCCAATCCGAGGGGAACGAGCAGTACTTC
J: TRBJ1-3; V: TRBV2; length: 12; size: -; D: -; CDR3: CASSYEGSTIYF; DNA: TGTGCCAGCAGTTATGAGGGTAGCACCATATATTTT
J: TRBJ1-1; V: TRBV28; length: 17; size: -; D: TRBD1; CDR3: CASSLGQDYWGGTEAFF; DNA: TGTGCCAGCAGTTTGGGACAGGACTACTGGGGAGGAACTGAAGCTTTCTTT
J: TRBJ2-3; V: TRBV5-1; length: 14; size: -; D: -; CDR3: CASSLGASTDTQYF; DNA: TGCGCCAGCAGCTTGGGGGCTAGCACAGATACGCAGTATTTT
J: TRBJ2-5; V: TRBV9; length: 15; size: -; D: -; CDR3: CASSVGAIYQETQYF; DNA: TGTGCCAGCAGCGTAGGGGCGATATACCAAGAGACCCAGTACTTC
J: TRBJ1-2; V: TRBV6-1; length: 16; size: -; D: TRBD1; CDR3: CASSVLPGTGNYGYTF; DNA: TGTGCCAGCAGTGTTCTCCCCGGGACAGGGAACTATGGCTACACCTTC
J: TRBJ1-3; V: TRBV4-2; length: 15; size: -; D: -; CDR3: CASSQARGSGNTIYF; DNA: TGTGCCAGCAGCCAAGCCCGGGGTAGTGGAAACACCATATATTTT
J: TRBJ1-5; V: TRBV19; length: 16; size: once; D: -; CDR3: CASTPGRVLRNQPQHF; DNA: TGTGCCAGTACCCCCGGGAGGGTCCTTCGAAATCAGCCCCAGCATTTT
J: TRBJ2-3; V: TRBV7-6; length: 16; size: -; D: -; CDR3: CASSGRGRGGTDTQYF; DNA: TGTGCCAGCAGTGGCCGAGGGCGCGGGGGCACAGATACGCAGTATTTT
J: TRBJ2-2; V: TRBV4-2; length: 17; size: once; D: -; CDR3: CASSQDGGDLNTGELFF; DNA: TGTGCCAGCAGCCAAGACGGAGGGGACCTTAACACCGGGGAGCTGTTTTTT
J: TRBJ1-4; V: TRBV6-5; length: 14; size: once; D: -; CDR3: CASSYYFRGEKLFF; DNA: TGTGCCAGCAGTTACTATTTTCGGGGGGAAAAACTGTTTTTT
J: TRBJ2-2; V: TRBV2; length: 12; size: -; D: -; CDR3: CASTANTGELFF; DNA: TGTGCCAGCACCGCAAACACCGGGGAGCTGTTTTTT